The clone carrying this T cell receptor beta chain was counted at least ten times. Its target is unknown. The record originates from a study of T-cell reconstitution after alpha-beta-depleted transplantation in children. Study results and caveats: There were reportedly several hundred expanded graft clones from which alpha-beta T cells came about two months after transplant.

Unique molecular identifiers were incorporated when the TCRbeta library was constructed. TCRdb called the PCR reads again in MiXCR, with one record for every CDR3 protein. This sample has around 440,000 distinct CDR3 sequences; over 9.5% occur once, and the top ten carry roughly 2.1%. The V and J ends lost 5 bases and 3 bases, in that order; junction bases with no gene match: 14. Germline lookup yields CDR1 MNHEY and CDR2 SMNVEV (reference sequence). The CDR3 is 18 amino acids. This sequence joins TRBV27 and TRBJ2-5; 11 bases match TRBD2. The sequenced sample was PBMCs, obtained before TCRalphabeta/CD19-depleted stem cell transplant. The sequence came from a child younger than 10 with inherited bone marrow failure, due to receive a stem cell transplant. CDR3 DNA sequence: TGTGCCAGCAGTCAGCGGTTCTTCCCGGGACTAGCGGAAGAGACCCAGTACTTC. Its translation: CASSQRFFPGLAEETQYF.